This passage covers 27 T cell receptor beta chains from one sample sequenced in a study of blood T cell repertoires in COVID-19. Clones were read by immunoSEQ multiplex PCR, and TCRdb kept only the in-frame ones, dropping some. The repertoire holds 250,000 to 400,000 clones, with 90% as singletons. The source material was peripheral blood. Receptor source: a woman aged 30 to 39 with COVID-19, enrolled during active disease.

J is TRBJ2-3 and V is TRBV12-3 or TRBV12-4; no clear D gene. Deletions cut 3 bases from V and 11 bases from J, with 12 bases between. This CDR3 is 12 amino acids long. The CDR3 sequence is CASSFWRNRQYF. CDR3 sequence (DNA): TGTGCCAGCAGTTTTTGGCGGAACCGGCAGTATTTT.

The rearrangement joins TRBV28 to TRBJ1-3; no firm D call. Germline V gene data show CDR1 as MDHEN and CDR2 as SYDVKM. The CDR3 length is 13 residues. V lost 2 bases, J lost 5 bases, and 7 bases lay in between. The CDR3: CASSLVNRNTIYF. For the CDR3, the DNA is TGTGCCAGCAGTTTAGTCAACAGAAACACCATATATTTT. Variable domain in full (rest from reference TRBV28 and TRBJ1-3): DVKVTQSSRYLVKRTGEKVFLECVQDMDHENMFWYRQDPGLGLRLIYFSYDVKMKEKGDIPEGYSVSREKKERFSLILESASTNQTSMYLCASSLVNRNTIYFGEGSWLTVV.

The chain employs TRBV27 and TRBJ2-5; 9 positions agree with TRBD1. J was trimmed by 1 base and V by 11 bases; bases with no gene match: 5. Per germline, CDR1 MNHEY and CDR2 SMNVEV (reference sequence). The CDR3 is 13 residues long. CDR3 DNA: TGTGCCGGGGACAGGGCTTCCCAAGAGACCCAGTACTTC. Translated, it gives CAGDRASQETQYF.

This sequence joins TRBV18 and TRBJ2-1; perhaps TRBD2 as D (5 bases). The CDR3 runs to 13 residues. Per germline, CDR1 KGHSH and CDR2 LQKENI. The V and J ends lost 5 bases and 6 bases respectively, with 11 bases between them. The CDR3 loop reads CASSTTLANEQFF. The CDR3 region has the DNA TGTGCCAGCTCAACCACGCTAGCCAATGAGCAGTTCTTC.

This sequence joins TRBV11-2 and TRBJ1-1, with TRBD1 identical over 7 bases. V shed 3 bases, J shed 6 bases, and the junction held 7 bases outside the gene matches. The CDR3 is made up of 14 amino acids. Looked up from germline, CDR1 is SGHAT and CDR2 is FQNNGV. Here the CDR3 reads CASSFPGQAPEAFF. Written as DNA, the CDR3 is TGTGCCAGCAGCTTCCCCGGACAGGCCCCTGAAGCTTTCTTT.

The gene calls are TRBV5-1 and TRBJ2-7; TRBD1 is a possible D gene (6 bases). The CDR3 is made up of 17 amino acids. The germline V gene encodes CDR1 SGHRS and CDR2 YFSETQ. Trimming shortened V by 0 bases and J by 6 bases, and 22 bases separated the two germline ends. CDR3 nucleotide sequence: TGCGCCAGCAGCTTGGGATTCAGGCAGGGGACCCAAGTCGAGCAGTACTTC. Amino acids: CASSLGFRQGTQVEQYF.

The genes are TRBV2 and TRBJ2-7; TRBD2 might be the D (5 bases). V was trimmed by 6 bases and J by 3 bases, leaving 18 bases between them. This CDR3 comprises 15 residues. Germline values: CDR1 SNHLY, CDR2 FYNNEI. CDR3 residues: CASRADPSLFYEQYF. DNA for the CDR3: TGTGCCAGCAGGGCAGATCCTAGCCTATTCTACGAGCAGTACTTC.

The genes are TRBV7-3 and TRBJ2-3, with 7 bases fitting TRBD2. This CDR3 comprises 15 residues. CDR1 and CDR2 (germline): SGHTA, FQGTGA. With V trimmed by 4 bases and J by 6 bases, 10 bases remained unmatched. CDR3 bases: TGTGCCAGCAGCTCCGGGAGCGGGAAAGGTGATACGCAGTATTTT. Encoded protein: CASSSGSGKGDTQYF. The full variable domain, rest sourced from reference TRBV7-3 and TRBJ2-3, is GAGVSQTPSNKVTEKGKYVELRCDPISGHTALYWYRQSLGQGPEFLIYFQGTGAADDSGLPNDRFFAVRPEGSVSTLKIQRTERGDSAVYLCASSSGSGKGDTQYFGPGTRLTVL.

This chain connects TRBV9 to TRBJ2-6; D gene unclear. This CDR3 region has 14 residues. Per germline, CDR1 SGDLS and CDR2 YYNGEE. V was trimmed by 4 bases and J by 3 bases, leaving 8 bases between them. The CDR3 sequence: CASSPRSGANVLTF. CDR3 coding DNA: TGTGCCAGCAGCCCCCGGAGTGGGGCCAACGTCCTGACTTTC.

The V and J genes are TRBV5-8 and TRBJ2-1, with 13 bases aligning to TRBD2. Germline CDR1 SGHTS, CDR2 YDEGEE. The V and J ends lost 4 bases and 0 bases, in that order; junction bases with no gene match: 13. This CDR3 has 20 residues. The CDR3 nucleotides read TGTGCCAGCAGCCCCCCCCAGGGACTAGCGGGGCCAGCCTCCTACAATGAGCAGTTCTTC. It specifies CASSPPQGLAGPASYNEQFF. The whole variable domain, remainder taken from reference TRBV5-8 and TRBJ2-1, is EAGVTQSPTHLIKTRGQQATLRCSPISGHTSVYWYQQALGLGLQFLLWYDEGEERNRGNFPPRFSGRQFPNYSSELNVNALELEDSALYLCASSPPQGLAGPASYNEQFFGPGTRLTVL.

V and J are TRBV24-1 and TRBJ2-7, with D perhaps matching TRBD2 (5 bases). Germline V gives CDR1 KGHDR, CDR2 SFDVKD. The CDR3 has 13 amino acids. V was trimmed by 5 bases and J by 2 bases, leaving 9 bases between them. The CDR3, as DNA: TGTGCCACCAGTGCCGCGGGTACCTACGAGCAGTACTTC. Encoded protein: CATSAAGTYEQYF.

V usage is TRBV5-1 and J usage is TRBJ1-2; 9 nucleotides line up with TRBD1. The CDR3 loop spans 16 amino acids. The V segment lost 4 bases and the J segment 4 bases; nucleotides outside the gene matches: 11. Germline V lookup: CDR1 SGHRS, CDR2 YFSETQ. The CDR3 protein is CASSTLTGTGTYGYTF. The CDR3 DNA sequence: TGCGCCAGCAGCACTCTAACGGGGACAGGGACCTATGGCTACACCTTC. The whole variable domain, remainder taken from reference TRBV5-1 and TRBJ1-2, is KAGVTQTPRYLIKTRGQQVTLSCSPISGHRSVSWYQQTPGQGLQFLFEYFSETQRNKGNFPGRFSGRQFSNSRSEMNVSTLELGDSALYLCASSTLTGTGTYGYTFGSGTRLTVV.

This chain joins TRBV27 and TRBJ2-3; 8 bases agree with TRBD2. J lost 2 bases, V lost 4 bases, and 5 bases had no gene match. This CDR3 spans 15 amino acids. Germline V gene sequence: CDR1 MNHEY, CDR2 SMNVEV (reference sequence). The CDR3 protein is CASSSFSGITDTQYF. CDR3 DNA sequence: TGTGCCAGCAGTTCCTTTAGCGGGATCACAGATACGCAGTATTTT.

V is TRBV19 and J is TRBJ1-5; TRBD1 matches at 10 bases. The CDR3 is 17 residues long. V shed 0 bases, J shed 3 bases, and the junction held 5 bases outside the gene matches. Germline-derived CDR1 and CDR2 are LNHDA and SQIVND (reference sequence). CDR3 nucleotides: TGTGCCAGTAGTATAGACACCGGGACAGGGGACAATCAGCCCCAGCATTTT. Translating gives CASSIDTGTGDNQPQHF.

Turning to this clone: The same CDR3 also results from other DNA sequences found in this sample. The J gene is TRBJ2-1, the V gene TRBV29-1; 7 bases map to TRBD1. Unmatched junction bases numbered 2, after V lost 0 bases and J lost 3 bases. The CDR3 consists of 14 residues. Germline V CDR1 and CDR2: SQVTM, ANQGSEA. The CDR3 sequence: CSVEERDSYNEQFF. CDR3 bases: TGCAGCGTTGAAGAAAGGGACAGCTACAATGAGCAGTTCTTC.

The J gene is TRBJ1-1, the V gene TRBV28; tentative D call: TRBD1 (6 bases). The V and J ends lost 2 bases and 2 bases respectively, with 9 bases between them. Germline values: CDR1 MDHEN, CDR2 SYDVKM. This CDR3 has 14 amino acids. CDR3 nucleotide sequence: TGTGCCAGCAGTTTACCAGGGGAAAACACTGAAGCTTTCTTT. It encodes CASSLPGENTEAFF.

At least ten counts were recorded for this clone. The gene calls are TRBV7-9 and TRBJ1-2; 8 bases are shared with TRBD1. This CDR3 is 14 amino acids long. Germline assignment: CDR1 SEHNR and CDR2 FQNEAQ (reference sequence). V lost 3 bases to trimming and J lost 4 bases; unmatched junction nucleotides: 4. The chain's CDR3 is CASSFTGQGYGYTF. In DNA, the CDR3 is TGTGCCAGCAGCTTCACAGGACAGGGCTATGGCTACACCTTC.

The gene calls are TRBV28 and TRBJ2-5; 10 nucleotides align to TRBD1. This CDR3 contains 15 residues. Germline V lookup: CDR1 MDHEN, CDR2 SYDVKM. With V trimmed by 6 bases and J by 2 bases, 6 bases remained unmatched. CDR3: CASRKGQGSQETQYF. The CDR3 nucleotides are TGTGCCAGCAGAAAGGGACAGGGGAGTCAAGAGACCCAGTACTTC.

The chain couples TRBV9 to TRBJ2-3, with D perhaps TRBD2 (6 bases). This CDR3 contains 16 residues. Germline-derived CDR1 and CDR2 are SGDLS and YYNGEE. The germline V and J ends were trimmed by 6 bases and 6 bases, with 23 bases remaining between them. In DNA form, the CDR3 reads TGTGCCAGCACCCCCCGGGCTAGCGCCTCGTCGGATACGCAGTATTTT. As protein: CASTPRASASSDTQYF.

This chain connects TRBV5-5 to TRBJ2-3, with D unresolved. Per the germline V gene, CDR1 is SGHKS and CDR2 is YYEKEE (reference sequence). The length of the CDR3 is 13 residues. V lost 2 bases to trimming and J lost 6 bases, with 10 bases between them. The CDR3: CASSFEAPDTQYF. The CDR3 bases are TGTGCCAGCAGCTTTGAGGCGCCGGATACGCAGTATTTT.

This clone was seen a single time. The chain has TRBV20-1 and TRBJ1-1, with D perhaps matching TRBD1 (5 bases). V was trimmed by 1 base and J by 6 bases, leaving 6 bases between them. The CDR3 runs to 11 residues. The germline V gene has CDR1 DFQATT and CDR2 SNEGSKA (reference sequence). The CDR3 protein is CSARVGAEAFF. The CDR3 DNA reads TGCAGTGCTAGAGTAGGGGCTGAAGCTTTCTTT.

This sequence joins TRBV20-1 and TRBJ2-5; TRBD2 agrees at 9 bases. The ends lost 3 bases at V and 5 bases at J; junction bases unmatched: 16. Germline CDR1 and CDR2: DFQATT and SNEGSKA (reference sequence). CDR3 length: 17 amino acids. The CDR3 DNA reads as TGCAGTGCTAGTCTCCCCGGGACTAGCATCCGAAGTGAGACCCAGTACTTC. This gives the protein CSASLPGTSIRSETQYF.

This chain joins TRBV6-5 and TRBJ2-3, with 7 bases aligning to TRBD2. This CDR3 is 12 amino acids long. V dropped 4 bases and J dropped 15; count of bases not matched to a gene: 10. Germline V gene data show CDR1 as MNHEY and CDR2 as SVGAGI. DNA of the CDR3: TGTGCCAGCAGTTCAGCGGGGAGAAAGCTTTATTTT. This translates into CASSSAGRKLYF.

The V gene is TRBV19, the J gene TRBJ2-1, with TRBD1 as a possible D gene (7 bases). Germline V gene data show CDR1 as LNHDA and CDR2 as SQIVND (reference sequence). The CDR3 is 15 residues long. V gave up 5 bases and J gave up 0 bases, with 11 bases separating them. DNA for the CDR3: TGTGCCAGTAGTGTCAGGGGGGACTCCTACAATGAGCAGTTCTTC. Protein product: CASSVRGDSYNEQFF.

V usage is TRBV7-2 and J usage is TRBJ1-2; 8 positions agree with TRBD1. In germline, CDR1 is SGHTA, CDR2 FQGNSA. The CDR3 spans 13 residues. V shed 6 bases, J shed 4 bases, and the junction held 4 bases outside the gene matches. CDR3 residues: CASRQDRAYGYTF. The CDR3 region has the DNA TGTGCCAGCAGACAGGACAGGGCCTATGGCTACACCTTC. Looking up the rest from reference TRBV7-2 and TRBJ1-2 gives the full variable domain: GAGVSQSPSNKVTEKGKDVELRCDPISGHTALYWYRQSLGQGLEFLIYFQGNSAPDKSGLPSDRFSAERTGGSVSTLTIQRTQQEDSAVYLCASRQDRAYGYTFGSGTRLTVV.

The rearrangement links TRBV6-6 to TRBJ1-1, with 7 bases that match TRBD1. The CDR3 has 12 amino acids. Germline V gene sequence: CDR1 MNHNY, CDR2 SVGAGI (reference sequence). With V trimmed by 6 bases and J by 10 bases, 8 bases remained unmatched. The CDR3 spells CASSSDRQTAFF. In nucleotides, the CDR3 is TGTGCCAGCAGCTCGGACAGGCAGACAGCTTTCTTT.

This chain joins TRBV7-8 and TRBJ1-2; weak D call: TRBD1 (6 bases). This CDR3 region has 12 residues. Germline CDR1 reads SGHVS; CDR2 reads FQNEAQ. Between the trimmed V and J ends, which lost 8 bases and 2 bases, there was a span of 9 bases. The CDR3 spells CASSGANYGYTF. The CDR3 DNA reads TGTGCCAGCTCAGGGGCCAACTATGGCTACACCTTC.